The source of this T cell receptor beta chain is a study of response to subunit inactivated influenza vaccine. The study, taken as a whole, reports: Each seasonal influenza vaccination, the authors suggested, recruits few new T cells.

MiXCR, run by TCRdb on the RT-PCR reads, gives a single entry per CDR3 protein. Counted here are hundreds of thousands of distinct CDR3 sequences, 25% occurring once; the ten biggest clones make up over 1.5%. The CDR3 has 16 amino acids. With 0 bases removed from V and 6 bases from J, the gap between germline ends came to 12 bases. Germline CDR1 and CDR2: LNHNV and YYDKDF (reference sequence). Worth noting for this clonotype: The antigen is not known.

The source is a man in his fifties who received an inactivated influenza vaccine. Sample: CD4+ T cells sorted from PBMCs, taken 5 days after vaccination. V gene TRBV15 combines with J gene TRBJ1-6; D unclear. CDR3 bases: TGTGCCACCAGCAGAGATTACGGCAGAACTAATTCACCCCTCCACTTT. Translation gives CATSRDYGRTNSPLHF.